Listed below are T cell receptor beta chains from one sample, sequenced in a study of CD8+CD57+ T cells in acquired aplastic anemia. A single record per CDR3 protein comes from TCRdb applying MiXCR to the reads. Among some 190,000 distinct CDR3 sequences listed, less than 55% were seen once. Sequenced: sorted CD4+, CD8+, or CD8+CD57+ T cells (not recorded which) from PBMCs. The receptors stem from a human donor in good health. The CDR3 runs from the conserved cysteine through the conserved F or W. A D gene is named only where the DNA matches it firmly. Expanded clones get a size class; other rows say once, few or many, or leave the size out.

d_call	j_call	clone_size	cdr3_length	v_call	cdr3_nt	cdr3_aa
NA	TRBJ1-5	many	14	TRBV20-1	TGCAGTGCTAGGGGGGGGGCAGGCAATCAGCCCCAGCATTTT	CSARGGAGNQPQHF
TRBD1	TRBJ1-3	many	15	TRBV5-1	TGCGCCAGCAGTACGGGACAGCGGCTAGGAAACACCATATATTTT	CASSTGQRLGNTIYF
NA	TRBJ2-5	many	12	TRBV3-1	TGTGCCAGCGGGCGGTACCAAGAGACCCAGTACTTC	CASGRYQETQYF
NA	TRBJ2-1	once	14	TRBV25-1	TGTGCCAGCAGTGAAGGGACGGAATACAATGAGCAGTTCTTC	CASSEGTEYNEQFF
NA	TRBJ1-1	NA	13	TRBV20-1	TGCAGTGCGAATGGTGGGGTCGAGACTGAAGCTTTCTTT	CSANGGVETEAFF
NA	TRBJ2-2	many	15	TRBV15	TGTGCCACCAGCAGATACAGGGTAAACACCGGGGAGCTGTTTTTT	CATSRYRVNTGELFF
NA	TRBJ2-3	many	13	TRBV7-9	TGTGCCAGCAGCCAGAGCGGGCCCGATACGCAGTATTTT	CASSQSGPDTQYF
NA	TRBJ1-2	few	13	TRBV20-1	TGCAGTGCTAGAGACGATTCGCAGTATGGCTACACCTTC	CSARDDSQYGYTF
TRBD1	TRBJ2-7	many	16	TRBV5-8	TGTGCCAGCAGCTACTATGGGACAGGGTACTCCTACGAGCAGTACTTC	CASSYYGTGYSYEQYF
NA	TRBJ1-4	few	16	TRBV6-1	TGTGCCAGCAGTGAAGCTCAGTTAACAACTAATGAAAAACTGTTTTTT	CASSEAQLTTNEKLFF
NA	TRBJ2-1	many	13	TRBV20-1	TGCAGTGCTAGAGTGGCTAGCAGGAATGAGCAGTTCTTC	CSARVASRNEQFF
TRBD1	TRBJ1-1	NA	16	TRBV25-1	TGTGCCAGCAGTGAACAACATCGGACAGGGGAGAGTGAAGCTTTCTTT	CASSEQHRTGESEAFF
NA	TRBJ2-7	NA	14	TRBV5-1	TGCGCCAGCAGGGCTCAAAGAAACACCTACGAGCAGTACTTC	CASRAQRNTYEQYF
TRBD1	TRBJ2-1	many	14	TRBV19	TGTGCCACCACAACCCGGGACAGGGTCTATGAGCAGTTCTTC	CATTTRDRVYEQFF
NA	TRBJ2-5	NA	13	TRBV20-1	TGCAGTGCCCGGGGCGGGGTGGGGGAGACCCAGTACTTC	CSARGGVGETQYF
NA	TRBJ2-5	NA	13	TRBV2	TGTGCCAGCAGGCCTGGGGGTACTAGGGCCCAGTACTTC	CASRPGGTRAQYF
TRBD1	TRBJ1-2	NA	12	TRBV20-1	TGCAGTGCTATACAGGGGGCTAGCGGCTACACCTTC	CSAIQGASGYTF
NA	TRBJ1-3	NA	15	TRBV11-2	TGTGCCAGCAGCTGGGACATTTTCTCTGGAAGCACCATATATTTT	CASSWDIFSGSTIYF
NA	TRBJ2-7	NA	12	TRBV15	TGTGCCACCAGCACCGGGGGCTACGAGCAGTACTTC	CATSTGGYEQYF
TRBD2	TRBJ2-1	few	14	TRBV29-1	TGCAGCGTTGGACTAGCGGGAAGACGCAATGAGCAGTTCTTC	CSVGLAGRRNEQFF
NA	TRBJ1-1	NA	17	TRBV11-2	NA	CAICSAIQGLGNTEAFF
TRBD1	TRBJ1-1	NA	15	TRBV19	TGTGCCCGGTATGGGGAGGGGGCTCGGGACACTGAAGCTTTCTTT	CARYGEGARDTEAFF
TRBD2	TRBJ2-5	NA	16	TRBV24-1	TGTGCCACCAGTGTTAGGACTAGCGGGAGTCGAGAGACCCAGTACTTC	CATSVRTSGSRETQYF
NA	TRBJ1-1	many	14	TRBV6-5	TGTGCCAGCAGTTACGCCGGCGGCAACACTGAAGCTTTCTTT	CASSYAGGNTEAFF
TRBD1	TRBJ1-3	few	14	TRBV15	TGTGCCACCAGCAGAGACCAGGGGGCTGACACCATATATTTT	CATSRDQGADTIYF
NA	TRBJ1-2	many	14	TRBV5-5	TGTGCCAGCAGCTTTTGGGCTACTAACTATGGCTACACCTTC	CASSFWATNYGYTF
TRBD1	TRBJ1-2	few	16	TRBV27	TGTGCCAGCAGTTCGACCCGGACAGGGTCCAACTATGGCTACACCTTC	CASSSTRTGSNYGYTF
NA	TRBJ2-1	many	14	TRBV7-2	TGTGCCAGCAGACCAAAGGGGGGGGGCAATGAGCAGTTCTTC	CASRPKGGGNEQFF
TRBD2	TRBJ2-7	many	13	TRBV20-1	TGCAGTGCTAGGGTAGCGGGAGCCAACGAGCAGTACTTC	CSARVAGANEQYF
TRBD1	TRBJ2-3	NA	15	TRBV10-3	TGTGCCATCAGTGAGTCGGGGGACAGGGGAGATACGCAGTATTTT	CAISESGDRGDTQYF
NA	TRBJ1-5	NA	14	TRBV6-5	TGTGCCAGCAGTTACTCAGTGGGATATCAGCCCCAGCATTTT	CASSYSVGYQPQHF
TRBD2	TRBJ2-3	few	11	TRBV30	TGTGCCTGGAGTGTGCTAGCGGGAGAATTTTTT	CAWSVLAGEFF
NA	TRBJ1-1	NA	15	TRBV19	TGTGCCAGTAGATTAGTACAGGTACGAGGCACTGAAGCTTTCTTT	CASRLVQVRGTEAFF
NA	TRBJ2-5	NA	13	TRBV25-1	TGTGCCAGCAGTGAATATCCGTCAGAGACCCAGTACTTC	CASSEYPSETQYF
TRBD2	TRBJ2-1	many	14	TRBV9	TGTGCCAGCAGCGTAAGCGGGAGGGAGGGTGAGCAGTTCTTC	CASSVSGREGEQFF
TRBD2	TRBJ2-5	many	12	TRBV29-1	TGCAGCGCCCTGGGACTACAAGAGACCCAGTACTTC	CSALGLQETQYF
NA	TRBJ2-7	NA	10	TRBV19	TGTGCCAGTAGGGGGGTTGAGCAGTACTTC	CASRGVEQYF
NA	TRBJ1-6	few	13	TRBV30	TGTGCCTGGAGAAGAGTAGGACCTTCACCCCTCCACTTT	CAWRRVGPSPLHF
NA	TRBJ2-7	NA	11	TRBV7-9	TGTGCCAGCAGCCCATCGTTCGAGCAGTACTTC	CASSPSFEQYF
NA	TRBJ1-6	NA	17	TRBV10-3	TGTGCCAGCAGTTCCCGTTCGGGGGGGGGAGGGAATTCACCCCCCCACTTT	CASSSRSGGGGNSPPHF
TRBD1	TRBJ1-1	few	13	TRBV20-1	TGCAGTGCCTCCGGGGACAGGGAGACTGAAGCTTTCTTT	CSASGDRETEAFF
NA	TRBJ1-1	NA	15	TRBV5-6	TGTGCCAGCAGCATTGGACTTCTCGTTGACACTGAAGCTTTCTTT	CASSIGLLVDTEAFF
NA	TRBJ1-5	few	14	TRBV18	TGTGCCAGCTCACCCCCGGGGGGGTCCCAGCCCCAGCATTTT	CASSPPGGSQPQHF
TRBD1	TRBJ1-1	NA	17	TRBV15	TGTGCCACCAGCAGACCATTTCCGGGACAGGGTCGCGCTGAAGCTTTCTTT	CATSRPFPGQGRAEAFF
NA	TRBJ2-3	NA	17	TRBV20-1	TGCAGTGCCTTTACGGGGCGGATCCTTTTGGGCACAGATACGCAGTATTTT	CSAFTGRILLGTDTQYF
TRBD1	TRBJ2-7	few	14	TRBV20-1	TGCAGTGCTAGCGGGGACAGGGCCCGCTACGAGCAGTACTTC	CSASGDRARYEQYF
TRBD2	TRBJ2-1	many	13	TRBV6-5	TGTGCCAGCAGTGAGCGGGGAAACAATGAGCAGTTCTTC	CASSERGNNEQFF
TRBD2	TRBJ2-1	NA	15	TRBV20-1	TGCAGTGCTAGAGCGACTAGCGGCTCCTACAATGAGCAGTTCTTC	CSARATSGSYNEQFF
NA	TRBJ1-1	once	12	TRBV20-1	TGCAGTGCCGAAGGGGGGGGTGCTGAAGCTTTCTTT	CSAEGGGAEAFF
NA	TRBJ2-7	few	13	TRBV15	TGTGCCACCAGCAGAGATGTAGGCGACGAGCAGTACTTC	CATSRDVGDEQYF
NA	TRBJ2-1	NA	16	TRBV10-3	TGTGCCATCTCTCCCGGGGGGCCTACCTCCTACAATGAGCAGTTCTTC	CAISPGGPTSYNEQFF
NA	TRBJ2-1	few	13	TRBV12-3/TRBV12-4	TGTGCCAGCAGTAGGGGGGAAAGCAATGAGCAGTTCTTC	CASSRGESNEQFF
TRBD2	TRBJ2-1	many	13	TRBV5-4	TGTGCCAGCAGCGGGACTAGCGGGGGATCCCGGATCTTC	CASSGTSGGSRIF
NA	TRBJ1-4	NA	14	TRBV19	TGTGCCAGTAGTATAGGGGGAGCTAATGAAAAACTGTTTTTT	CASSIGGANEKLFF
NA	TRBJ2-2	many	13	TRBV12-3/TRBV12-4	TGTGCCAGCAGTCAACAGGGAACCGGGGAGCTGTTTTTT	CASSQQGTGELFF